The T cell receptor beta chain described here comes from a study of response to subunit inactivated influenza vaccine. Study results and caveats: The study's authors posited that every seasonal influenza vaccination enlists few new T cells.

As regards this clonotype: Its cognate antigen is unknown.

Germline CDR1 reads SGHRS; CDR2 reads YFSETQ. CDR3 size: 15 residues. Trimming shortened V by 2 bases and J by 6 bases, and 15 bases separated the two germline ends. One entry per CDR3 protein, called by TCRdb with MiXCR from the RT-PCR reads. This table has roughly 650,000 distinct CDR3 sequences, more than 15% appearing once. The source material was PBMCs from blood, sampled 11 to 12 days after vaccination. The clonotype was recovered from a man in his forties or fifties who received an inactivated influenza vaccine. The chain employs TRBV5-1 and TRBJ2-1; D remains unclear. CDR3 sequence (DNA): TGCGCCAGCAGCTTAGAGACTGCCTTTGCCAATGAGCAGTTCTTC. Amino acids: CASSLETAFANEQFF.